The clone carrying this T cell receptor (beta chain) was counted at least ten times. This entry comes from a study of tumor-infiltrating lymphocytes in primary liver carcinoma. RNA isolated from unsorted whole blood supplied the blood RNA, with germline DNA also extracted. The CDR3 runs 17 residues. The J segment lost 4 bases and the V segment lost 0 bases, leaving 9 bases of the junction unmatched. Per the germline V gene, CDR1 is WNHNN and CDR2 is SYGVQD (reference sequence). Using a constant-region primer together with ProtoScript II reverse transcriptase, TCR beta cDNA was made from roughly 520 ng of total RNA. Three nested multiplex PCR rounds, a slightly modified ARM-PCR method, built the TCR beta libraries. Primers for the first two PCR rounds were TRBV1-TRBV30 forward primers and a C-beta reverse primer (about 10 cycles per round). Each CDR3 protein gets one entry after TCRdb re-called the multiplex PCR reads with MiXCR. The table shows roughly 330,000 distinct CDR3 sequences, with almost 65% occurring only once.

The sequenced material came from peripheral blood. The chain couples TRBV10-1 to TRBJ2-1; 7 bases are shared with TRBD2. This clonotype originated in a man in his forties with primary liver carcinoma and hepatitis B virus infection. The CDR3 loop is CASSESVGEGIYNEQFF. In DNA, the CDR3 is TGCGCCAGCAGTGAGTCTGTAGGGGAGGGAATTTACAATGAGCAGTTCTTC.